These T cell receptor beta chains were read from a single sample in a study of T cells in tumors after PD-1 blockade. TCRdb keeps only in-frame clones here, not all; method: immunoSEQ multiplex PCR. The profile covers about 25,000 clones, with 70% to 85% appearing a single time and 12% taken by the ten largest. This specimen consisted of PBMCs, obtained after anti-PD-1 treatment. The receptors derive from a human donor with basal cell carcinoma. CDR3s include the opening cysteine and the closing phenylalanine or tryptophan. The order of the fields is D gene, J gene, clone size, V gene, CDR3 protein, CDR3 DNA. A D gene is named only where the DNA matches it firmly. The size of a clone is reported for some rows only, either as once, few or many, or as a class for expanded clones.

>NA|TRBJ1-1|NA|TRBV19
CASSIDQEFSEAFF
TGTGCCAGTAGTATAGATCAAGAGTTCTCTGAAGCTTTCTTT
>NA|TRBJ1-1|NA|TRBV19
CASSPVTARFMNTEAFF
TGTGCCAGTAGTCCGGTGACAGCCCGGTTCATGAACACTGAAGCTTTCTTT
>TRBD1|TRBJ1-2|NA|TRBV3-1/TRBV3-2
CASSPTGTGEPSYGYTF
TGTGCCAGCAGCCCCACGGGGACAGGGGAGCCCTCCTATGGCTACACCTTC
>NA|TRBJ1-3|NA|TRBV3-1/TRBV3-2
CASSLWDSGNTIYF
TGTGCCAGCAGCCTTTGGGACTCTGGAAACACCATATATTTT
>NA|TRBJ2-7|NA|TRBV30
CAWSAGPFYEQYF
TGTGCCTGGAGTGCGGGACCATTCTACGAGCAGTACTTC
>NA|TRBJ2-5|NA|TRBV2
CASKGEETQYF
TGTGCCAGCAAGGGCGAGGAGACCCAGTACTTC
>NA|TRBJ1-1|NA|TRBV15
CATSRHIGGATEAFF
TGTGCCACCAGCAGGCATATAGGGGGGGCCACTGAAGCTTTCTTT
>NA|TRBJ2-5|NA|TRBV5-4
CASSLVGPRGETQYF
TGTGCCAGCAGCTTGGTTGGGCCGAGGGGGGAGACCCAGTACTTC
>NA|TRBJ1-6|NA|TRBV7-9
CASSSDSYNSPLHF
TGTGCCAGCAGCTCCGACAGTTATAATTCACCCCTCCACTTT
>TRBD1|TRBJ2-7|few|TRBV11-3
CASSLNRDRGILGYEQYF
TGTGCCAGCAGCCTAAACCGGGACAGGGGGATCCTTGGCTACGAGCAGTACTTC
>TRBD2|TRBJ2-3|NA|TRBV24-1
CATSDPTGGARDTQYF
TGTGCCACCAGTGACCCGACCGGGGGGGCCAGGGATACGCAGTATTTT
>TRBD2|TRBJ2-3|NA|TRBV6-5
CASHRSGGSDTQYF
TGTGCCAGCCATCGTAGCGGGGGCTCCGATACGCAGTATTTT
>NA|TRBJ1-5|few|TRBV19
CASTGVTSNQPQHF
TGTGCCAGTACAGGGGTAACGAGCAATCAGCCCCAGCATTTT
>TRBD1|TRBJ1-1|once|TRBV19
CASRKDRQITEAFF
TGTGCCAGTAGGAAGGACAGGCAAATAACTGAAGCTTTCTTT
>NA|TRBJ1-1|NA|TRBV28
CATVGNTEAFF
TGTGCCACAGTCGGGAACACTGAAGCTTTCTTT
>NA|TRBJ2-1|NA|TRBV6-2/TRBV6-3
CASSYGDGEQFF
TGTGCCAGCAGTTACGGCGATGGTGAGCAGTTCTTC
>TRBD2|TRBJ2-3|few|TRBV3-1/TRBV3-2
CASSQVSGGGTDTQYF
TGTGCCAGCAGCCAAGTTAGCGGGGGTGGCACAGATACGCAGTATTTT
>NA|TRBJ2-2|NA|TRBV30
CAWSSRRTAGELFF
TGTGCCTGGAGTTCGAGACGGACTGCCGGGGAGCTGTTTTTT
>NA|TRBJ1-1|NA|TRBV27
CASSFVSRSEAFF
TGTGCCAGCAGTTTTGTCAGTCGATCTGAAGCTTTCTTT
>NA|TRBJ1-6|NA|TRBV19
CASSKDKGSSYNSPLHF
TGTGCCAGTAGTAAGGATAAAGGGAGCTCCTATAATTCACCCCTCCACTTT
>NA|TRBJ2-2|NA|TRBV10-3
CAISEADQNTGELFF
TGTGCCATCAGTGAGGCAGATCAAAACACCGGGGAGCTGTTTTTT
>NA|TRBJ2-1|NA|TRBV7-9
CASVQGGPNNEQFF
TGTGCCAGTGTACAGGGGGGGCCTAACAATGAGCAGTTCTTC
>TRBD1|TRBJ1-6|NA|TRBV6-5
CASSSTGGGSPLHF
TGTGCCAGCAGTTCTACAGGGGGGGGATCACCCCTCCACTTT
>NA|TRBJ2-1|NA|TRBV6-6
CASSRDPSSYNEQFF
TGTGCCAGCAGTCGCGACCCAAGCTCCTACAATGAGCAGTTCTTC
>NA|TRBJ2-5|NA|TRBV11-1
CASSSDASETQYF
TGTGCCAGCAGCTCGGACGCCTCAGAGACCCAGTACTTC
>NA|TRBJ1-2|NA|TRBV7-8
CASSREFQRGYTF
TGTGCCAGCAGCAGGGAATTTCAAAGGGGCTACACCTTC
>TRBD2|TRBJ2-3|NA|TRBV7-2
CASSLYLAGMETDTQYF
TGTGCCAGCAGCTTATATCTAGCGGGGATGGAGACAGATACGCAGTATTTT
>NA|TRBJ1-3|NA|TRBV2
CASSDRQVGSGNTIYF
TGTGCCAGCAGTGACCGACAGGTCGGCTCTGGAAACACCATATATTTT
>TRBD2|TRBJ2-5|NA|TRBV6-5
CASTRLVSGGETQYF
TGTGCCAGCACCCGTCTCGTTAGCGGGGGTGAGACCCAGTACTTC
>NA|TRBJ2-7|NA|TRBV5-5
CASSLRPSYEQYF
TGTGCCAGCAGCTTGAGGCCTTCCTACGAGCAGTACTTC
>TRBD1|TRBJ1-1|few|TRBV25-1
CASSERDRGSEAFF
TGTGCCAGCAGTGAAAGGGACAGGGGTTCTGAAGCTTTCTTT
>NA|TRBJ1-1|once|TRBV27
CASSLGLVGGTEAFF
TGTGCCAGCAGTTTGGGTTTAGTAGGGGGCACTGAAGCTTTCTTT
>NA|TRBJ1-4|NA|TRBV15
CAMARGTNEKLFF
TGTGCCATGGCAAGGGGGACTAATGAAAAACTGTTTTTT
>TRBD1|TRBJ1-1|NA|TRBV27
CASSLGRQGARTEAFF
TGTGCCAGCAGTTTAGGAAGACAGGGGGCTAGGACTGAAGCTTTCTTT
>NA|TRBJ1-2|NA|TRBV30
CAWTRDIGYTF
TGTGCCTGGACCCGGGACATTGGCTACACCTTC
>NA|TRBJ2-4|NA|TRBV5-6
CASSLFQSGQYF
TGTGCCAGCAGCTTGTTCCAGTCGGGACAGTACTTC
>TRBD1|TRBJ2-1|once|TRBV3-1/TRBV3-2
CASRLGTESYNEQFF
TGTGCCAGCAGACTTGGGACAGAATCCTACAATGAGCAGTTCTTC
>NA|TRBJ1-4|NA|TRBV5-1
CASSLTIGAREKLFF
TGCGCCAGCAGCCTCACAATAGGGGCTAGGGAAAAACTGTTTTTT
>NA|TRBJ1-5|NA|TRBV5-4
CASSLAQPQHF
TGTGCCAGCAGCTTGGCGCAGCCCCAGCATTTT
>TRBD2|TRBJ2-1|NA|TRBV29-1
CSASRRTSGGEQFF
TGCAGCGCCTCCCGGCGCACTAGCGGGGGTGAGCAGTTCTTC
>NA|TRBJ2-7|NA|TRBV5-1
CASSLDLVKYEQYF
TGCGCCAGCAGCTTGGACCTAGTTAAATACGAGCAGTACTTC
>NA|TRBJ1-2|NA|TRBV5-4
CASSRDTGGYTF
TGTGCCAGCAGCCGGGACACTGGAGGCTACACCTTC
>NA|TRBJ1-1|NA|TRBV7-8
CASSPRGRGGSTEAFF
TGTGCCAGCAGCCCAAGGGGACGCGGAGGGTCCACTGAAGCTTTCTTT
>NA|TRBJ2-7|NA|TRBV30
CAWRRGYYEQYF
TGTGCCTGGAGAAGGGGGTACTACGAGCAGTACTTC
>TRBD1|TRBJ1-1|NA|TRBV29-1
CSAGQAIFTEAFF
TGCAGCGCCGGACAGGCCATTTTCACTGAAGCTTTCTTT
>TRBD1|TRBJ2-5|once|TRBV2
CASSEGRSGTGHGKTQYF
TGTGCCAGCAGTGAAGGGCGCTCCGGGACAGGACATGGGAAGACCCAGTACTTC
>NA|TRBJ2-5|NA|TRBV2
CASSEETQYF
TGTGCCAGCAGTGAAGAGACCCAGTACTTC
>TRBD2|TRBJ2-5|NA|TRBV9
CASSVSPASGNQETQYF
TGTGCCAGCAGCGTAAGCCCCGCTAGCGGTAACCAGGAGACCCAGTACTTC
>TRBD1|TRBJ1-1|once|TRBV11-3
CASSTYRGYYTEAFF
TGTGCCAGCAGCACATACAGGGGGTATTATACTGAAGCTTTCTTT
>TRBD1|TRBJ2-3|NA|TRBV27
CASSLPGQGAGDTQYF
TGTGCCAGCAGTTTACCGGGACAGGGGGCAGGAGATACGCAGTATTTT
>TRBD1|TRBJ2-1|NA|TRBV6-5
CASSYFLGQGGSEQFF
TGTGCCAGCAGTTACTTCTTGGGACAGGGAGGTAGTGAGCAGTTCTTC